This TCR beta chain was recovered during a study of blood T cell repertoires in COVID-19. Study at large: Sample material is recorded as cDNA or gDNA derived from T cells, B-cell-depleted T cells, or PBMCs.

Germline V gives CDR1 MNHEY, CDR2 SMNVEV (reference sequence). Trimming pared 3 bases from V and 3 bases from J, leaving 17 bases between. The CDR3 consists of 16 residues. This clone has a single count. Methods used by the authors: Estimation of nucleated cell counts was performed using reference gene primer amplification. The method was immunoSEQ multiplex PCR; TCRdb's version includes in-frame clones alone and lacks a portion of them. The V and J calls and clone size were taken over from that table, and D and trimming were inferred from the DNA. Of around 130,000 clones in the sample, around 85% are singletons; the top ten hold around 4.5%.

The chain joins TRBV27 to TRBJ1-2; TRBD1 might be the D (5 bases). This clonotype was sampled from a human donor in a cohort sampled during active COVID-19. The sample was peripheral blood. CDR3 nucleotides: TGTGCCAGCAGTTTCCCGACGCACAGGTCCGACTATGGCTACACCTTC. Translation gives CASSFPTHRSDYGYTF.